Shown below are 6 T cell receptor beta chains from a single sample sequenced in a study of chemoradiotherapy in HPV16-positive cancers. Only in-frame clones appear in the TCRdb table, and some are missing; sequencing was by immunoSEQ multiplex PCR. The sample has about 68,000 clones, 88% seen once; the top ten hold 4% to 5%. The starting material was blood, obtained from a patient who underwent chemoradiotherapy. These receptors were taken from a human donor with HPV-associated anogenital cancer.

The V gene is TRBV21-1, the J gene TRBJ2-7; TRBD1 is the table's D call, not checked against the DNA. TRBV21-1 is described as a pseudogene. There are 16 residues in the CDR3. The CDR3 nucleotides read TGTGCCAGCAGCACCCGGACCGGGACAGTGTTCTACGAGCAGTACTTC. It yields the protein CASSTRTGTVFYEQYF.

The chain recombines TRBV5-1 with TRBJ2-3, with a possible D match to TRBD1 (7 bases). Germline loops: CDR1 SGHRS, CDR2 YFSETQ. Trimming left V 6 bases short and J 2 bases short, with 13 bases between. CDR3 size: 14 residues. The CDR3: CASTGGNPTDTQYF. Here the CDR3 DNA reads TGCGCCAGCACAGGGGGGAATCCCACAGATACGCAGTATTTT.

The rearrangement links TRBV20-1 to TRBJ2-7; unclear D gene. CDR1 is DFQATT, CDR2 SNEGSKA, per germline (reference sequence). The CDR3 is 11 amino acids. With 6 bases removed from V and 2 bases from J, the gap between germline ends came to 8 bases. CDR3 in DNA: TGCAGTGCCTCTGTCGCCTACGAGCAGTACTTC. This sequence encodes CSASVAYEQYF.

DNA for the CDR3: TGTGCCAGCAGCCCAAGGGCTAGCGGGGTTCGCACAGATACGCAGTATTTT. Translation gives CASSPRASGVRTDTQYF. The chain joins TRBV7-2 to TRBJ2-3, with 9 positions matching TRBD2. V trimming: 5 bases; J trimming: 1 base; junction bases outside the gene matches: 10. CDR1 and CDR2 (germline): SGHTA, FQGNSA. The CDR3 covers 17 residues.

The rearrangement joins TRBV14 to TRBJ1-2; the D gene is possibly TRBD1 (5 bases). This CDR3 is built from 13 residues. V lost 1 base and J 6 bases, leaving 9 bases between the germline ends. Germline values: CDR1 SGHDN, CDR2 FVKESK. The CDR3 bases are TGTGCCAGCAGCCAAGGGGGGGAACATGGCTACACCTTC. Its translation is CASSQGGEHGYTF.

The CDR3 loop reads CAISRTVDTEAFF. The CDR3, as DNA: TGTGCCATCAGTCGAACAGTCGATACTGAAGCTTTCTTT. The rearrangement uses TRBV10-3 and TRBJ1-1, with D hard to call. The CDR3 has 13 residues. Germline assignment: CDR1 ENHRY and CDR2 SYGVKD. The ends were cut back, 5 bases at V and 5 bases at J, with 12 bases in the middle.